These T cell receptor beta chains were read from a single sample in a study of CD8+ T cells in alopecia areata. TCRdb keeps only in-frame clones here, not all; method: immunoSEQ multiplex PCR. The sample carries roughly 100,000 clones, around 44% recorded once. Material: CD8+ T cells sorted from blood, obtained at week 24, from a patient treated with tofacitinib. The receptors originated from a human donor with alopecia areata. CDR3s leave out the opening cysteine and the closing phenylalanine or tryptophan. Each record gives: V gene, CDR3 length, clone size, CDR3 protein. Only some rows state a clone size, as once, few, many or a class for expanded clones.

>TRBV4-1|11|.
ASSVAVSYEQY
>TRBV29-1|15|few
SVAGLAGGRGPDTQY
>TRBV7-2|14|.
ASSPSGLAGGHEQY
>TRBV11-1|16|few
ASSSFPQGQLNSYEQY
>TRBV5-1|12|.
ASSLMADSPGYT
>TRBV5-4|11|few
ASSLLGEETQY
>TRBV5-6|13|once
ASSLLQLAKNIQY
>TRBV27|10|.
ASSKGFGELF
>TRBV29-1|10|.
SVETSSYEQY
>TRBV10-3|15|few
AINAVAGGLGTNEQF
>TRBV19|9|.
ASTETGELF
>TRBV18|11|.
ASSPADGYEQY
>TRBV27|12|few
ASSFTGAYNEQF
>TRBV7-9|11|few
ASTGSSNQPQH
>TRBV25-1|12|.
ASRQGTLYNEQF
>TRBV7-9|13|.
ASSLRTERNNEQF
>TRBV30|15|.
AWTAGRAGGTQETQY
>TRBV27|14|.
ASRKLAGVYTGELF
>TRBV6-1|11|.
ASQHQGIDGYT
>TRBV29-1|12|.
SVDGTDPADTQY
>TRBV7-9|11|.
ASSPPIQYGYT
>TRBV10-3|16|few
AISESTRASGSTDTQY
>TRBV7-9|12|.
ASSLGTERDEQF
>TRBV30|9|.
AWSVAGEQF
>TRBV7-9|14|.
ASSQGRDGRNQPQH
>TRBV7-9|14|.
ASSLAEGQGVDEQY
>TRBV4-3|15|.
ASSQDLGTGGTGELF
>TRBV9|13|few
ASSVEALSTGELF
>TRBV7-8|10|few
ASSLTDEKLF
>TRBV9|12|.
ASSAERANTEAF
>TRBV29-1|10|few
SLSRGGETQY
>TRBV29-1|10|few
SVLGTDYEQY
>TRBV27|8|few
ASGRTSQY
>TRBV19|10|.
ASCDRGYEQF
>TRBV11-3|12|.
ASKLGVRWYGYT
>TRBV14|14|few
ASSLIAGGPTGELF
>TRBV5-1|12|.
ASSLYGYQETQY
>TRBV4-1|13|few
ASSQELGSTDTQY
>TRBV9|13|.
ASSVAIGTSYEQY
>TRBV2|12|.
ASCLNPVYYEQY
>TRBV7-9|11|few
ASSFQGQETQY
>TRBV7-9|11|.
ASSLPGWETQY
>TRBV19|10|.
ASGERGTEAF
>TRBV27|12|few
ASSQTPLVYEQY
>TRBV7-9|12|.
ASSSLGGKEKLF
>TRBV19|10|.
ASSPQGAEAF
>TRBV9|14|.
ASSVADSGSSIEQF
>TRBV5-1|13|.
ASSEGRGQNTEAF
>TRBV19|11|once
ASSTGRHTEAF
>TRBV7-6|10|.
ASSLAPDTQY
>TRBV9|14|.
ASSGLSGRSYNEQF
>TRBV9|12|.
ASSPPRGRKTQY
>TRBV2|12|few
ASSETSGDDEQY
>TRBV27|11|.
ASRLTRDNEQF
>TRBV7-9|14|.
ASSPGTASSTDTQY
>TRBV7-9|13|few
ASSPLGGTAGELF
>TRBV11-1|13|many
ASSITGTTGETQY
>TRBV25-1|13|.
ASSEGAGEGWEQY